The entry below gives a single T cell receptor (beta chain) sequence along with its context. The antigen it binds to is not known. The read halts 3 residues ahead of the CDR3 end, with the missing end drawn from the germline J gene. The data were obtained in a study of T cell clonality in common variable immunodeficiency (dated by TCRdb to about 2015). Study-wide findings and limitations: Fewer TCRbeta clones were shared among CVID subjects than among healthy controls (p < 0.0001). Even though DNA input was the same, control samples had an average of about 80,000 unique sequences each, compared with approximately 30,000 in CVID samples. TCRbeta clonality was higher in CVID subjects than in healthy controls (t-test p = 0.018), and the increase was most characteristic of about a third of subjects. It was noted by the authors that sequencing of the repertoires of T cell subpopulations would be needed to clarify the cause of the increased clonality in CVID. CVID TCRbeta sequences were reported to have fewer deletions and N-nucleotide insertions and to lack highly modified clones with 13 or more V deletions. Patient heterogeneity within the CVID cohort put limits on correlating repertoire features with clinical complications.

V drops 1 base and J drops 5 bases, leaving 17 bases in between. CDR3 length: 16 amino acids, cysteine to phenylalanine. The 39 bases shown cover part of the CDR3, and their frame starts at base 1. The germline V gene gives CDR1 as SGHVS and CDR2 as FNYEAQ. Diagnosis of CVID followed standard criteria, namely serum IgG, IgA and/or IgM below the normal range together with specific antibody deficiency. There were 40 to 45 subjects in the CVID group (roughly 30 male and about 15 female), ranging in age from about 8 to 70 years, with a mean age of roughly 40. Most CVID patients and most healthy controls were of Caucasian heritage. At the time of study participation, every CVID subject had been on replacement immunoglobulin therapy for at least one year. At the time of blood collection, no CVID subject was ill or was being treated with immunomodulatory or immunosuppressive medication. Heparinized peripheral whole blood samples of about 5 to 8.5 ml were obtained from each donor. TCRbeta CDR3 repertoires were sequenced from genomic DNA of adults with common variable immune deficiency (CVID) and healthy adult controls. Diluted blood was density-centrifuged over Hypaque 1077 or Ficoll-Paque to isolate peripheral blood mononuclear cells. Genomic DNA was extracted from unsorted mononuclear cells by Qiagen column purification or by a centrifugation-based method.

For sequencing, equivalent amounts of genomic DNA were input from CVID and control samples. For every sample, a 60 bp segment covering the rearranged TCRbeta CDR3 region was amplified and then sequenced. TCRbeta amplification used the immunoSEQ assay, a bias-corrected multiplex PCR with high-throughput sequencing. Per the original workflow: Every unique nucleotide sequence was considered a clone and was annotated with V, D and J genes, copy number and frequency. Sequences were labeled productive if in frame, and non-productive if out of frame or containing stop codons. Clonality was calculated from Shannon's entropy as previously described. The predicted amino acid sequences of productive clones were used to derive the mean CDR3 Kyte-Doolittle hydropathy. Hierarchical clustering of scaled V gene usage was performed with the R hclust function using Manhattan distance and complete linkage. Sharing of clones by CDR3 amino acid sequence was evaluated by resampling 12 repertoires per group over 100 rounds. The repertoires were searched for 70 published EBV-specific and a few hundred published CMV-specific TCRbeta sequences. A couple of CVID samples that yielded fewer than 10,000 sequences were excluded from the analysis, so around 40 CVID repertoires were retained. TCRdb holds this immuneACCESS table with in-frame rearrangements only. Some clones are missing; in checked studies, unresolved V genes explain under half, and the rest has no known cause. For V, J and clone size, that table is used; D and trimming come from the DNA. The sample counts over 11,000 clones, each observed more than once. 7% to 9.5% of the sample belongs to the ten largest clones.

The chain couples TRBV7-6 to TRBJ2-5; the best D guess is TRBD1, with 6 bases matching. The TCR originated in a human donor with common variable immunodeficiency. The sample consisted of peripheral blood mononuclear cells. CDR3 DNA, as far as it was read: TGTGCCAGCAGCTTAGGGGCGACCACCCAGGGGGAGACC. It translates to CASSLGATTQGET. The entire CDR3 is CASSLGATTQGETQYF.